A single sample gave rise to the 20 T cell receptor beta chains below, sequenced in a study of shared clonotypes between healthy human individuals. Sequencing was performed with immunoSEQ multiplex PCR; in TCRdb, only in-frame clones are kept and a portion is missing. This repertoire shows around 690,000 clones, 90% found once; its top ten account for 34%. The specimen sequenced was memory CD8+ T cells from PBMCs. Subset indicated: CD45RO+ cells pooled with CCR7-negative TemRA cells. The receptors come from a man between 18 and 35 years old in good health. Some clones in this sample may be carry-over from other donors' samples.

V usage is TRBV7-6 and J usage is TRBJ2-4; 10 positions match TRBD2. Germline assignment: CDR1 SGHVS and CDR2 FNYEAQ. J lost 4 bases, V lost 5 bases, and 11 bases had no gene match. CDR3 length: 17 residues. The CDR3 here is CASSPTLLAGIKNIQYF. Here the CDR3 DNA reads TGTGCCAGCAGCCCGACCCTACTAGCGGGAATAAAAAACATTCAGTACTTC.

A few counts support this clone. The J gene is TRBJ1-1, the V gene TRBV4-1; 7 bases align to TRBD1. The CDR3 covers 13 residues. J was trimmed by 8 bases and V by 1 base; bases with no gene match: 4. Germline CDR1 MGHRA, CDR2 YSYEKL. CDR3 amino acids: CASSQGTGAEAFF. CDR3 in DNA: TGCGCCAGCAGCCAAGGGACAGGTGCGGAAGCTTTCTTT.

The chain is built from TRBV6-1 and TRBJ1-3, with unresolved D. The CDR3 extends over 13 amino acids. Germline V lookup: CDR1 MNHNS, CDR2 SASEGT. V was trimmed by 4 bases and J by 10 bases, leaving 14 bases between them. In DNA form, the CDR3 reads TGTGCCAGCAGTGGTGGACCGAGGGATACCATATATTTT. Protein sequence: CASSGGPRDTIYF.

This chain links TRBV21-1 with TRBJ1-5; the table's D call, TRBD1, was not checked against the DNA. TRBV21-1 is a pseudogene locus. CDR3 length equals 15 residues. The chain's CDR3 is CASSTSRGSNQPQHF. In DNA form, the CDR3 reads TGTGCCAGCAGCACATCCAGGGGCAGCAATCAGCCCCAGCATTTT.

The CDR3 DNA reads TGTGCCAGCAGTCCCGGCAACCGGGAGATACCCTACGAGCAGTACTTC. This gives the protein CASSPGNREIPYEQYF. The rearrangement uses TRBV27 and TRBJ2-7; maybe TRBD2 (6 bases). The CDR3 is 16 amino acids. Germline CDR1 reads MNHEY; CDR2 reads SMNVEV (reference sequence). The V and J ends lost 5 bases and 2 bases respectively, with 19 bases between them.

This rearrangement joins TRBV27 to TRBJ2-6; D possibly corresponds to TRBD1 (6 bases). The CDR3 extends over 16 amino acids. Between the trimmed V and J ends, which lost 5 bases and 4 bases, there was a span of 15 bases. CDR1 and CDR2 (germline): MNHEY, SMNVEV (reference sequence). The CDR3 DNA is TGTGCCAGCAGTCATTGGACAGAGGCCGGGGCCAACGTCCTGACTTTC. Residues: CASSHWTEAGANVLTF.

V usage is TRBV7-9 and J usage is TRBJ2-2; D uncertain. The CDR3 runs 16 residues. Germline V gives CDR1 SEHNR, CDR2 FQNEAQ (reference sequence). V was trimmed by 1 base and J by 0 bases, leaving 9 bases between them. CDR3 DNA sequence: TGTGCCAGCAGCTTAGAAACCCGCCCGAACACCGGGGAGCTGTTTTTT. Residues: CASSLETRPNTGELFF.

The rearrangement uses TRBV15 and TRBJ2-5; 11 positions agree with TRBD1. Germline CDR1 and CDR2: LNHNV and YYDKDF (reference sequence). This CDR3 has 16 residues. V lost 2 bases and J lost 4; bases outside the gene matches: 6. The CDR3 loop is CATSRPDRGPLETQYF. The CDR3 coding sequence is TGTGCCACCAGCAGACCGGACAGGGGGCCTCTAGAGACCCAGTACTTC.

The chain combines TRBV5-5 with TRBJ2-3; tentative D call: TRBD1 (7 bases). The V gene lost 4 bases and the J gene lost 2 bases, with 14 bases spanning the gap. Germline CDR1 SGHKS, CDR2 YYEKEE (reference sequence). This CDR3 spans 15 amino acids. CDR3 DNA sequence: TGTGCCAGCAGCACAGGGGACTTCTACACAGATACGCAGTATTTT. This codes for CASSTGDFYTDTQYF.

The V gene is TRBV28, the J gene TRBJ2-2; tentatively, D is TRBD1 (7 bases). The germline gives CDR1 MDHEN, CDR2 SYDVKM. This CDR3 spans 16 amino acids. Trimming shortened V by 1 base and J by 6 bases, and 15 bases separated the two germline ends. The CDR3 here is CASSLLAGQLSGELFF. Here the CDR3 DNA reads TGTGCCAGCAGTTTATTGGCGGGACAGCTATCCGGGGAGCTGTTTTTT.

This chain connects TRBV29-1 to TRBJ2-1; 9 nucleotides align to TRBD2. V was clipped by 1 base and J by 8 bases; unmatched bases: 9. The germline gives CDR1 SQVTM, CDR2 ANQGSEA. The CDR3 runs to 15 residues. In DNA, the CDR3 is TGCAGCGTTGAAGTTCCTAGCGGGACCGCCCATGAGCAGTTCTTC. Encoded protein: CSVEVPSGTAHEQFF.

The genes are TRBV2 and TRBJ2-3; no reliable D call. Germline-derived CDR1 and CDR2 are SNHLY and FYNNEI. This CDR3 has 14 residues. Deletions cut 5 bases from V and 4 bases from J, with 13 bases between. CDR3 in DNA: TGTGCCAGCAGTCGGAACGTTCGGGCAGATACGCAGTATTTT. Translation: CASSRNVRADTQYF.

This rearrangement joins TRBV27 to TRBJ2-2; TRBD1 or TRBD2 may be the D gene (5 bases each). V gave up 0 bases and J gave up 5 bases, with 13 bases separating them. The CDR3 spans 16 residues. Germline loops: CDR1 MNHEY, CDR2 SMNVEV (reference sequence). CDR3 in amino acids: CASSLSSRELTGELFF. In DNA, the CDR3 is TGTGCCAGCAGTTTATCGAGCAGGGAGTTGACCGGGGAGCTGTTTTTT.

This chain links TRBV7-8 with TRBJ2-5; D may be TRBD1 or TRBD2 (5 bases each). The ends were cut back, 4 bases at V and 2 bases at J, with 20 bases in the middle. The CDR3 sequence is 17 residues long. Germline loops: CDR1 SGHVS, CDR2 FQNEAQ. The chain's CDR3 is CASSSRTGTVRQETQYF. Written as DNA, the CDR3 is TGTGCCAGCAGCTCTAGGACGGGGACCGTGAGACAAGAGACCCAGTACTTC.

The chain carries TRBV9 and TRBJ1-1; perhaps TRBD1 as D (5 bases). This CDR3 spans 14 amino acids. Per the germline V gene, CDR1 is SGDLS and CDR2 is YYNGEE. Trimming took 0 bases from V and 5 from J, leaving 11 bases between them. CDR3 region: CASSVAGEGTEAFF. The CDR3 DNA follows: TGTGCCAGCAGCGTAGCCGGGGAGGGGACTGAAGCTTTCTTT.

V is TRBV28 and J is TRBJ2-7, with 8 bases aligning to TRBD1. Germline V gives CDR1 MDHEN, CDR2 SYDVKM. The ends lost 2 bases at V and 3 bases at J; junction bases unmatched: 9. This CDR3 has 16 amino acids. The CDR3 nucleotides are TGTGCCAGCAGTTTAGGCCACCAGGGGGCGGTCTACGAGCAGTACTTC. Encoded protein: CASSLGHQGAVYEQYF.

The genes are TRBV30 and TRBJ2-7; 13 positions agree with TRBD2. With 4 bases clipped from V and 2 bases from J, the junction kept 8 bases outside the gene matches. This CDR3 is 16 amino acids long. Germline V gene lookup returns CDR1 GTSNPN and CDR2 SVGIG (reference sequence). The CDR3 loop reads CAWKPGLAGKPYEQYF. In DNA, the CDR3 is TGTGCCTGGAAGCCGGGACTAGCGGGAAAACCCTACGAGCAGTACTTC.

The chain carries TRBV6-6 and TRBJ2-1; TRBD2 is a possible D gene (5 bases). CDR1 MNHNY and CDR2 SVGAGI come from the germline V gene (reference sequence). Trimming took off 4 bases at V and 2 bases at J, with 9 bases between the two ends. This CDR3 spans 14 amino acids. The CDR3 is CASSSTLAYNEQFF. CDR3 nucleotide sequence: TGTGCCAGCAGTTCGACACTAGCCTACAATGAGCAGTTCTTC.

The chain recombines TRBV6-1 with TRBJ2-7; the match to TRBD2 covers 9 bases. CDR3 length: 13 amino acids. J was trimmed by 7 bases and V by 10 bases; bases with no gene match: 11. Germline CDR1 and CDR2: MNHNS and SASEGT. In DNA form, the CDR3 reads TGTGCCACCACCGGGACTAGCCTGCAAGAGCAGTACTTC. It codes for CATTGTSLQEQYF.

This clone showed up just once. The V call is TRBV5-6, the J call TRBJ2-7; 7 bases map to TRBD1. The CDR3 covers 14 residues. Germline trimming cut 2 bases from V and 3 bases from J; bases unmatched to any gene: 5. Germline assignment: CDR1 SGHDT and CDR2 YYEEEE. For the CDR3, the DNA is TGTGCCAGCAGCTTAGGGGACAGCAACTACGAGCAGTACTTC. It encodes CASSLGDSNYEQYF.